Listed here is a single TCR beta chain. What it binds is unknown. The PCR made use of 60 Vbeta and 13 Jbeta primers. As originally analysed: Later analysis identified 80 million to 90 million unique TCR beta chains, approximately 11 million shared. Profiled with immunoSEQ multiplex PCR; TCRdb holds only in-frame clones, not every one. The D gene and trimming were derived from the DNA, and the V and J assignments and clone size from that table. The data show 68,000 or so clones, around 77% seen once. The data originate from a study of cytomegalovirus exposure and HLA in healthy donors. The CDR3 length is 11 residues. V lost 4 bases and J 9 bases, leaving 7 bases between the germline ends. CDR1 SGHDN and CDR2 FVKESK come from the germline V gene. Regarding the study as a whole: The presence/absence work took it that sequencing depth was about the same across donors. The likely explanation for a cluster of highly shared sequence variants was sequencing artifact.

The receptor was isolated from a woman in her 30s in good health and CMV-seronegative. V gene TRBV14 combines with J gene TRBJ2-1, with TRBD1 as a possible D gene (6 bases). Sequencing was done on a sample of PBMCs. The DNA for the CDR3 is TGTGCCAGCAGCCTAGGGGGTGAGCAGTTCTTC. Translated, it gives CASSLGGEQFF. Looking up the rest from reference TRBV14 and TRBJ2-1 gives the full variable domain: EAGVTQFPSHSVIEKGQTVTLRCDPISGHDNLYWYRRVMGKEIKFLLHFVKESKQDESGMPNNRFLAERTGGTYSTLKVQPAELEDSGVYFCASSLGGEQFFGPGTRLTVL.